These T cell receptor beta chains were read from a single sample in a study of vaccination effects on CD4 cells after COVID-19. No antigens are known for them. The repertoire was sequenced with immunoSEQ multiplex PCR; TCRdb's copy has only in-frame clones and lacks some. Of 25,000 to 35,000 clones listed, 65% to 75% are singletons. The starting material was CD4+ T cells from PBMCs cultured with SARS-CoV-2 spike peptides, obtained before COVID-19 vaccination. The receptors were gathered from a human donor who received a COVID-19 vaccine. Each CDR3 is given with its conserved first and last residue. The D gene is left open where the match is weak.

TRBV12-5	TRBJ2-2	.	CASGWNLLVGAGELFF	TGTGCTAGTGGTTGGAACCTTCTGGTGGGGGCCGGGGAGCTGTTTTTT
TRBV3-1/TRBV3-2	TRBJ2-1	TRBD2	CASSQDNVVLAAFF	TGTGCCAGCAGCCAAGATAACGTAGTACTAGCGGCTTTCTTC
TRBV6-1	TRBJ1-5	.	CASSEGRADNQPQHF	TGTGCCAGCAGTGAAGGTAGAGCAGACAATCAGCCCCAGCATTTT
TRBV24-1	TRBJ2-1	.	CATGPPSIDNEQFF	TGTGCCACCGGCCCGCCTAGCATAGACAATGAGCAGTTCTTC
TRBV27	TRBJ1-2	.	CASRGGARGYTF	TGTGCCAGCAGGGGGGGCGCGAGGGGCTACACCTTC
TRBV6-5	TRBJ1-2	TRBD1	CASSPGQGRYTF	TGTGCCAGCAGCCCCGGACAGGGGCGCTACACCTTC
TRBV19	TRBJ2-7	.	CASSMRAWEFREQYF	TGTGCCAGTAGTATGAGGGCATGGGAGTTCCGCGAGCAGTACTTC
TRBV2	TRBJ2-7	.	CASRPFGTYEQYF	TGTGCCAGCAGGCCCTTTGGTACTTACGAGCAGTACTTC
TRBV6-6	TRBJ1-2	TRBD1	CASTAQGHYGYTF	TGTGCCAGCACTGCACAGGGGCACTATGGCTACACCTTC
TRBV5-1	TRBJ1-1	.	CASSLVSEGTEAFF	TGCGCCAGCAGCTTGGTTAGCGAGGGCACTGAAGCTTTCTTT
TRBV7-9	TRBJ2-3	.	CASSRLPADTQYF	TGTGCCAGCAGCCGTTTGCCAGCAGATACGCAGTATTTT